The 32 T cell receptor beta chains listed next were all sequenced from one sample in a study of low-dose radiotherapy and immunotherapy resistance in tumors (dated by TCRdb to the early 2020s). The sequencing machine was an Illumina HiSeq 2500. To make first-strand cDNA, Superscript III was used along with a set of TRAV- and TRBV-specific primers so that both the TCRalpha and TCRbeta chains were covered. TCRs were amplified with Phusion for around 20 PCR cycles, with a constant-region primer paired with the adapter attached to the V primers. The raw public data were reprocessed by TCRdb itself: fastp quality trimming at Q25, MiXCR clonotype calling, in-frame beta chains only. Every distinct CDR3 protein forms one entry, paired with its most common genes and DNA. The sample table contains around 76,000 distinct CDR3 sequences; only one count was recorded for around 29% of them. The ten largest clones represent 8.5% to 14% of the sample.

Reading the label with the study, this specimen's time point is: before trial treatment. Sequenced material: PBMCs, taken before treatment. These receptor sequences come from a female donor with ovarian cancer.

This clonotype was seen more than once but under ten times. Here the CDR3 DNA reads TGTGCCAGCGGGGGTATCTACAATGAGCAGCAGTTCTTC. This translates into CASGGIYNEQQFF. The V and J genes are TRBV6-2 or TRBV6-3 and TRBJ2-1; D tentatively reads TRBD1 or TRBD2 (5 bases each). CDR1 is MNHEY and CDR2 is SVGEGT in the germline V gene. Trimming stripped 8 bases from V and 11 bases from J, with 19 bases between. CDR3 length equals 13 residues.

This clonotype was seen repeatedly, ten times or more. This chain uses TRBV9 with TRBJ1-5; D might be TRBD1 (5 bases). The CDR3 runs to 15 residues. Germline V gene data show CDR1 as SGDLS and CDR2 as YYNGEE. Trimming cost V 1 base and J 6 bases, with 14 bases left between them. The DNA for the CDR3 is TGTGCCAGCAGCGTATCTAGCCAGGGAGGTCAGCCCCAGCATTTT. As protein: CASSVSSQGGQPQHF. Full variable domain (remainder filled in from reference TRBV9 and TRBJ1-5): DSGVTQTPKHLITATGQRVTLRCSPRSGDLSVYWYQQSLDQGLQFLIQYYNGEERAKGNILERFSAQQFPDLHSELNLSSLELGDSALYFCASSVSSQGGQPQHFGDGTRLSIL.

This clonotype was recorded at least ten times. The rearrangement uses TRBV7-2 and TRBJ1-1; D is unclear. The V and J ends lost 5 bases and 5 bases respectively, with 6 bases between them. The CDR3 spans 11 residues. CDR1 is SGHTA, CDR2 FQGNSA, per germline. CDR3 amino acids: CASSGLTEAFF. Here the CDR3 DNA reads TGTGCCAGCAGCGGGTTGACTGAAGCTTTCTTT.

The rearrangement links TRBV5-1 to TRBJ2-3; a weak D match, TRBD2 (7 bases). The CDR3 is 14 amino acids. Trimming pared 4 bases from V and 6 bases from J, leaving 15 bases between. Germline V lookup: CDR1 SGHRS, CDR2 YFSETQ. CDR3 sequence (DNA): TGCGCCAGCAGCCCCGGGGGGCCCGCTGATACGCAGTATTTT. It codes for CASSPGGPADTQYF.

This clonotype was found many times. The chain uses TRBV5-1 and TRBJ2-5; the match to TRBD1 covers 9 bases. This CDR3 comprises 15 residues. Germline CDR1 and CDR2: SGHRS and YFSETQ. V trimming: 4 bases; J trimming: 2 bases; junction bases outside the gene matches: 6. The CDR3 protein is CASSRQGGGQETQYF. In DNA form, the CDR3 reads TGCGCCAGCAGCAGACAGGGGGGAGGACAAGAGACCCAGTACTTC.

A remark on this clonotype: One base separates it from a far larger clone, so it is likely a read error. The rearrangement joins TRBV6-5 to TRBJ1-6, with 8 bases fitting TRBD1. After removal of 5 bases from V and 9 bases from J, the junction contained 9 bases not matched to a gene. The CDR3 is 15 amino acids. Germline CDR1 is MNHEY and CDR2 is SVGAGI. The CDR3, as DNA: TGTGCCAGCAGTGAAGTTTGGACAGGGATTTCACCCCTCCACTTT. It yields the protein CASSEVWTGISPLHF.

This clonotype was seen more than once but under ten times. V and J are TRBV28 and TRBJ2-4; 7 bases map to TRBD1. CDR1 is MDHEN and CDR2 is SYDVKM in the germline V gene. There are 15 residues in the CDR3. Losses at the gene ends were 5 bases for V and 5 bases for J; bases not matched to a gene: 9. The CDR3 DNA is TGTGCCAGCAGTCCCTCCATCGGGACAGAAAACATTCAGTACTTC. Amino acids: CASSPSIGTENIQYF. Drawing the rest from reference TRBV28 and TRBJ2-4, the complete variable domain is DVKVTQSSRYLVKRTGEKVFLECVQDMDHENMFWYRQDPGLGLRLIYFSYDVKMKEKGDIPEGYSVSREKKERFSLILESASTNQTSMYLCASSPSIGTENIQYFGAGTRLSVL.

This clonotype is medium-sized in the sample. The chain employs TRBV5-6 and TRBJ2-2, with D unresolved. Looked up from germline, CDR1 is SGHDT and CDR2 is YYEEEE. The length of the CDR3 is 15 residues. The V gene lost 3 bases and the J gene lost 0 bases, with 9 bases spanning the gap. The CDR3 nucleotides are TGTGCCAGCAGCTCCCAAGATACGAACACCGGGGAGCTGTTTTTT. Encoded protein: CASSSQDTNTGELFF.

The table lists this clonotype with many counts. Here the CDR3 reads CATSELDWDQPQHF. The CDR3 DNA reads TGTGCCACCAGTGAGCTGGACTGGGATCAGCCCCAGCATTTT. The chain links TRBV24-1 to TRBJ1-5; no clear D. The germline V gene has CDR1 KGHDR and CDR2 SFDVKD. V lost 4 bases, J lost 5 bases, and 11 bases lay in between. This CDR3 is built from 14 residues.

This clonotype has at least ten counts. This sequence joins TRBV7-6 and TRBJ2-7, with D maybe TRBD1 (6 bases). V shed 5 bases and J shed 6 bases, with 17 bases lying between them. Germline loops: CDR1 SGHVS, CDR2 FNYEAQ. The CDR3 has 14 residues. CDR3 protein: CASSHRQDAGEQYF. The CDR3 region has the DNA TGTGCCAGCAGCCACAGACAGGACGCGGGCGAGCAGTACTTC.

The rearrangement uses TRBV24-1 and TRBJ2-7, with D tentatively TRBD1 (8 bases). The V end lost 4 bases, the J end lost 2 bases, and 29 bases lay between the germline ends. The germline gives CDR1 KGHDR, CDR2 SFDVKD. CDR3 size: 20 residues. This CDR3 is CATSDSRVHRGGKDTYEQYF. The CDR3 bases are TGTGCCACCAGTGACAGCAGGGTGCACAGGGGGGGGAAGGACACCTACGAGCAGTACTTC.

The sample holds many counts of this clonotype. The J gene is TRBJ2-1, the V gene TRBV6-2 or TRBV6-3, with D maybe TRBD2 (6 bases). This CDR3 has 16 residues. Trimming took 6 bases from V and 4 from J, leaving 19 bases between them. The V gene's germline CDR1 is MNHEY and CDR2 SVGEGT. DNA of the CDR3: TGTGCCAGCAGGGCGAGCGGGCCCTCGGGGTACAATGAGCAGTTCTTC. Translated: CASRASGPSGYNEQFF.

The V and J genes are TRBV28 and TRBJ2-5, with TRBD1 matching over 7 bases. The ends lost 5 bases at V and 11 bases at J; junction bases unmatched: 17. This CDR3 has 15 residues. Germline V lookup: CDR1 MDHEN, CDR2 SYDVKM. CDR3 amino acids: CASSNQGGFYNEQYF. CDR3 nucleotides: TGTGCCAGCAGTAATCAAGGGGGCTTCTACAATGAGCAGTACTTC.

This clonotype was counted at least ten times. The rearrangement uses TRBV7-9 and TRBJ1-2; perhaps TRBD1 as D (5 bases). CDR3 length: 13 residues. Trimming left V 5 bases short and J 6 bases short, with 13 bases between. Germline V gives CDR1 SEHNR, CDR2 FQNEAQ (reference sequence). The CDR3 is CASSRLTEDGYTF. The CDR3 DNA reads as TGTGCCAGCAGCCGACTGACAGAGGATGGCTACACCTTC.

This clonotype was picked up many times. The chain recombines TRBV20-1 with TRBJ2-1; 10 bases are a match to TRBD2. The V gene's germline CDR1 is DFQATT and CDR2 SNEGSKA (reference sequence). V gave up 5 bases and J gave up 0 bases; unmatched junction bases: 7. The CDR3 is 16 residues long. The CDR3 nucleotides are TGCAGTGCTGAGGGCTCTAGCGGGAGCTCCTACAATGAGCAGTTCTTC. It encodes CSAEGSSGSSYNEQFF.

Points on this clonotype: A single base is all that separates this from a far larger clone, so a read error is likely. This chain connects TRBV28 to TRBJ2-1; 11 bases line up with TRBD2. CDR1 is MDHEN and CDR2 is SYDVKM in the germline V gene. The CDR3 covers 16 residues. The CDR3 nucleotides read TGTGCCACCAGTGGTGCTAGCGGGAGGTCCTACAATGAGAAGTTCTTC. As protein: CATSGASGRSYNEKFF.

This clonotype was seen many times. This chain connects TRBV20-1 to TRBJ2-1; 9 bases fit TRBD2. The trim removed 7 bases at V and 4 bases at J, leaving 2 bases unmatched. This CDR3 region has 12 residues. The germline gives CDR1 DFQATT, CDR2 SNEGSKA (reference sequence). CDR3 loop: CSGLADYNEQFF. Here the CDR3 DNA reads TGCAGTGGACTAGCGGATTACAATGAGCAGTTCTTC.

This clonotype was observed a few times. The chain carries TRBV7-2 and TRBJ2-5; 11 positions agree with TRBD2. The junction had 4 bases not matched to a gene; V was cut back by 6 bases and J by 4 bases. The CDR3 runs to 14 residues. Germline V gives CDR1 SGHTA, CDR2 FQGNSA. CDR3 sequence: CASRPGTSGETQYF. Here the CDR3 DNA reads TGTGCCAGCAGACCCGGGACTAGCGGAGAGACCCAGTACTTC.

CDR3 coding DNA: TGTGCCAGCAGTTACTCTGGGACTTCGGTAGGCTACACCTTC. Amino acid sequence: CASSYSGTSVGYTF. The chain is built from TRBV6-2 or TRBV6-3 and TRBJ1-2; possible D gene TRBD1, 5 bases. In germline, CDR1 is MNHEY, CDR2 SVGEGT. V dropped 0 bases and J dropped 8 bases, with 13 bases sitting between them. The CDR3 is 14 amino acids.

This clonotype was recorded once. A far larger clone differs by one base, so this is likely a read error. The rearrangement joins TRBV13 to TRBJ2-1; 11 bases are shared with TRBD1. The junction had 6 bases not matched to a gene; V was cut back by 8 bases and J by 6 bases. The CDR3 sequence is 14 residues long. The germline CDR1 and CDR2 sequences are PRHDT and FYEKMQ (reference sequence). In DNA, the CDR3 is TGTGCCAGCGGGGGACAGGGGGTCGGCAATGAGCAGTTCTTC. Translated: CASGGQGVGNEQFF.

This clonotype was picked up many times. In DNA, the CDR3 is TGCAGTGCCGGTGGACTAGCGGGGGGGCTAGGAGATACGCAGTATTTT. Encoded protein: CSAGGLAGGLGDTQYF. The V and J genes are TRBV20-1 and TRBJ2-3, with 15 bases lining up with TRBD2. V was clipped by 6 bases and J by 5 bases; unmatched bases: 9. CDR1 is DFQATT, CDR2 SNEGSKA, per germline (reference sequence). This CDR3 comprises 16 residues.

This chain joins TRBV5-1 and TRBJ1-6, with D unclear. The CDR3 is 15 residues long. The ends were cut back, 3 bases at V and 9 bases at J, with 16 bases in the middle. Germline-derived CDR1 and CDR2 are SGHRS and YFSETQ. The CDR3: CASSWGPLLGSPLHF. Written as DNA, the CDR3 is TGCGCCAGCAGCTGGGGTCCCCTACTCGGTTCACCCCTCCACTTT.

This clonotype appeared many times. This rearrangement joins TRBV7-9 to TRBJ2-3, with unresolved D. In germline, CDR1 is SEHNR, CDR2 FQNEAQ (reference sequence). CDR3 size: 16 residues. V lost 5 bases and J 2 bases, leaving 17 bases between the germline ends. This CDR3 reads CASSPWAAKTTDTQYF. Written as DNA, the CDR3 is TGTGCCAGCAGCCCCTGGGCCGCGAAGACCACAGATACGCAGTATTTT.

There are many counts of this clonotype. V usage is TRBV2 and J usage is TRBJ2-1; D call uncertain. This CDR3 contains 14 residues. Germline-derived CDR1 and CDR2 are SNHLY and FYNNEI. The V end lost 7 bases, the J end lost 3 bases, and 13 bases lay between the germline ends. The CDR3 here is CASNNRAVYNEQFF. The CDR3 DNA is TGTGCCAGCAACAACCGGGCCGTCTACAATGAGCAGTTCTTC.

This clonotype showed up many times. V is TRBV7-8 and J is TRBJ2-7; 7 bases map to TRBD2. With V trimmed by 6 bases and J by 2 bases, 7 bases remained unmatched. This CDR3 comprises 14 residues. Germline V CDR1 and CDR2: SGHVS, FQNEAQ. The CDR3 sequence is CASRAGRFTYEQYF. CDR3 nucleotide sequence: TGTGCCAGCAGAGCCGGGAGGTTCACCTACGAGCAGTACTTC.

This chain uses TRBV5-1 with TRBJ1-1; D uncertain. CDR3 size: 13 residues. The germline V gene encodes CDR1 SGHRS and CDR2 YFSETQ. Trimming removed 2 bases at V and 10 bases at J, with 15 bases between. DNA for the CDR3: TGCGCCAGCAGCTTAGGGCCAGACCCTGGAGCTTTCTTT. This encodes CASSLGPDPGAFF.

This clonotype occurred many times. The gene calls are TRBV9 and TRBJ2-3; weak D call: TRBD2 (5 bases). V was clipped by 6 bases and J by 2 bases, with 10 bases between them. This CDR3 is 13 amino acids long. Germline V lookup: CDR1 SGDLS, CDR2 YYNGEE. The CDR3 coding sequence is TGTGCCAGCAACCTGGACTTCACAGATACGCAGTATTTT. Its protein product is CASNLDFTDTQYF. The full variable domain, with the rest looked up from reference TRBV9 and TRBJ2-3, is DSGVTQTPKHLITATGQRVTLRCSPRSGDLSVYWYQQSLDQGLQFLIQYYNGEERAKGNILERFSAQQFPDLHSELNLSSLELGDSALYFCASNLDFTDTQYFGPGTRLTVL.

This clonotype was seen many times. V usage is TRBV5-6 and J usage is TRBJ2-3; 11 bases are a match to TRBD2. Trimming took 3 bases from V and 3 from J; bases not matched to a gene: 9. CDR1 SGHDT and CDR2 YYEEEE come from the germline V gene. The CDR3 loop spans 17 amino acids. The CDR3 protein is CASSYPGTSGLTDTQYF. In DNA form, the CDR3 reads TGTGCCAGCAGCTATCCCGGGACTAGCGGCCTTACAGATACGCAGTATTTT.

The rearrangement links TRBV6-2 or TRBV6-3 to TRBJ2-7; a possible D gene is TRBD2 (6 bases). This CDR3 has 16 amino acids. The germline CDR1 and CDR2 sequences are MNHEY and SVGEGT. V lost 6 bases and J 7 bases, leaving 25 bases between the germline ends. DNA for the CDR3: TGTGCCAGCAGAGGCAGTGGAAGTCGGGGCGCGGGGGAGCAGTACTTC. The encoded protein is CASRGSGSRGAGEQYF.

This clonotype was picked up many times. V gene TRBV5-1 combines with J gene TRBJ2-5; 11 nucleotides line up with TRBD2. Germline values: CDR1 SGHRS, CDR2 YFSETQ. The CDR3 length is 17 residues. The V and J ends lost 4 bases and 4 bases, in that order; junction bases with no gene match: 12. In DNA form, the CDR3 reads TGCGCCAGCAGCAAACTAACGGCTAGCGGGGGGAGAGAGACCCAGTACTTC. This encodes CASSKLTASGGRETQYF. The full variable domain, rest sourced from reference TRBV5-1 and TRBJ2-5, is KAGVTQTPRYLIKTRGQQVTLSCSPISGHRSVSWYQQTPGQGLQFLFEYFSETQRNKGNFPGRFSGRQFSNSRSEMNVSTLELGDSALYLCASSKLTASGGRETQYFGPGTRLLVL.

The J gene is TRBJ2-3, the V gene TRBV20-1; no reliable D call. Germline CDR1 and CDR2: DFQATT and SNEGSKA (reference sequence). The length of the CDR3 is 15 residues. Trimming shortened V by 3 bases and J by 4 bases, and 17 bases separated the two germline ends. This CDR3 is CSARPPRSVSDTQYF. The CDR3 region has the DNA TGCAGTGCTAGGCCTCCCCGGTCGGTCTCAGATACGCAGTATTTT.

This clonotype was detected ten times or more. V is TRBV19 and J is TRBJ1-5; 10 positions match TRBD1. CDR3 length: 15 residues. Germline-derived CDR1 and CDR2 are LNHDA and SQIVND (reference sequence). The J segment lost 4 bases and the V segment lost 5 bases, leaving 5 bases of the junction unmatched. CDR3 in DNA: TGTGCCAGTAGTGACCGACAGGGGGCGAATCAGCCCCAGCATTTT. Its translation: CASSDRQGANQPQHF.